One and the same sample provided the 32 T cell receptor beta chains below, sequenced in a study of T cells after yellow fever vaccination. In TCRdb, the 5' RACE reads were re-called with MiXCR into one record per CDR3 protein. The sample lists some 350,000 distinct CDR3 sequences, approximately 9% occurring once. The material sequenced was PBMCs, taken on the day of the first yellow fever vaccination. The receptors come from a man between 18 and 29 years old who received the YFV17D yellow fever vaccine.

This clonotype has ten or more counts. V is TRBV12-3 or TRBV12-4 and J is TRBJ2-1, with 7 bases identical to TRBD1. The CDR3 has 15 amino acids. After removal of 5 bases from V and 10 bases from J, the junction contained 14 bases not matched to a gene. The CDR3 nucleotides are TGTGCCAGCAGTCGCTACAGTGACAGGGTTTACGAGCAGTTCTTC. It is translated as CASSRYSDRVYEQFF.

This clonotype was found a few times. The V gene is TRBV29-1, the J gene TRBJ1-5; D not resolved. Between the trimmed V and J ends, which lost 6 bases and 3 bases, there was a span of 9 bases. The CDR3 has 12 residues. Germline V gene sequence: CDR1 SQVTM, CDR2 ANQGSEA. The CDR3 loop reads CSVTRINQPQHF. DNA for the CDR3: TGCAGCGTCACCCGCATCAATCAGCCCCAGCATTTT.

This clonotype was counted ten times or more. This rearrangement joins TRBV7-2 to TRBJ2-1, with a weak D call TRBD1 (5 bases). V dropped 8 bases and J dropped 12 bases, with 17 bases sitting between them. CDR3 length: 12 residues. CDR1 and CDR2 (germline): SGHTA, FQGNSA. The CDR3 DNA follows: TGTGCCAGCCAGGAGCAGGGATCGGGGCAGTTCTTC. It is translated as CASQEQGSGQFF.

The chain joins TRBV20-1 to TRBJ2-1; 11 bases line up with TRBD2. CDR1 and CDR2 from the germline V gene are DFQATT and SNEGSKA (reference sequence). The CDR3 is 16 amino acids. J gave up 9 bases and V 2 bases, and 12 bases lay outside the gene matches. Here the CDR3 DNA reads TGCAGTGCTAGAACTCAGGGGTTAGCGGGGGGGCGTGAGCAGTTCTTC. It translates to CSARTQGLAGGREQFF.

This clonotype was detected a few times. The genes are TRBV4-1 and TRBJ1-2; 7 positions agree with TRBD1. V was clipped by 3 bases and J by 1 base; unmatched bases: 2. CDR3 size: 14 residues. The germline CDR1 and CDR2 sequences are MGHRA and YSYEKL. The CDR3 nucleotides are TGCGCCAGCAGCCAGGGGGACAGTAACTATGGCTACACCTTC. This gives the protein CASSQGDSNYGYTF.

This clonotype turned up a few times. This sequence joins TRBV2 and TRBJ2-1; D uncertain. V lost 6 bases and J lost 7, with 10 bases in between. This CDR3 has 12 amino acids. The germline V gene encodes CDR1 SNHLY and CDR2 FYNNEI. The CDR3 reads CASSWTENEQFF. CDR3 nucleotides: TGTGCCAGCAGCTGGACCGAAAATGAGCAGTTCTTC.

This clonotype has a count of ten or more. The chain uses TRBV11-2 and TRBJ2-2, with D possibly matching TRBD2 (5 bases). The CDR3 loop spans 15 amino acids. V was cut by 4 bases and J by 1 base, with 10 bases left in between. CDR1 and CDR2 (germline): SGHAT, FQNNGV. CDR3 in DNA: TGTGCCAGCAGCTCCCCCCGGGAGAACACCGGGGAGCTGTTTTTT. Its protein is CASSSPRENTGELFF.

This clonotype appeared a few times. The gene calls are TRBV20-1 and TRBJ2-3, with D possibly being TRBD2 (6 bases). V shed 3 bases and J shed 0 bases, with 13 bases lying between them. Germline CDR1 is DFQATT and CDR2 is SNEGSKA (reference sequence). CDR3 size: 15 residues. CDR3 nucleotides: TGCAGTGCTAGTGGGCGCGGGGAGAGCACAGATACGCAGTATTTT. Encoded protein: CSASGRGESTDTQYF.

The chain links TRBV7-2 to TRBJ1-1; D not resolved. Germline CDR1 reads SGHTA; CDR2 reads FQGNSA. V was clipped by 5 bases and J by 4 bases, with 11 bases between them. CDR3 size: 13 residues. CDR3 sequence (DNA): TGTGCCAGCAGCCCGAGGAGCAGCACTGAAGCTTTCTTT. Translated, it gives CASSPRSSTEAFF. Drawing the rest from reference TRBV7-2 and TRBJ1-1, the complete variable domain is GAGVSQSPSNKVTEKGKDVELRCDPISGHTALYWYRQSLGQGLEFLIYFQGNSAPDKSGLPSDRFSAERTGGSVSTLTIQRTQQEDSAVYLCASSPRSSTEAFFGQGTRLTVV.

This clonotype has a handful of counts. The gene calls are TRBV5-1 and TRBJ1-1; D gene unclear. Germline CDR1 SGHRS, CDR2 YFSETQ. The CDR3 consists of 14 residues. Trimming left V 1 base short and J 5 bases short, with 12 bases between. The CDR3 DNA is TGCGCCAGCAGCTTGATCCGGGGAGGGACTGAAGCTTTCTTT. Amino acids: CASSLIRGGTEAFF. Combining the CDR3 with reference TRBV5-1 and TRBJ1-1 gives the whole variable domain KAGVTQTPRYLIKTRGQQVTLSCSPISGHRSVSWYQQTPGQGLQFLFEYFSETQRNKGNFPGRFSGRQFSNSRSEMNVSTLELGDSALYLCASSLIRGGTEAFFGQGTRLTVV.

This clonotype has a handful of counts. The chain carries TRBV6-6 and TRBJ2-1; no clear D gene. Trimming removed 6 bases from V and 2 bases from J, with 5 bases in between. The length of the CDR3 is 12 residues. Per germline, CDR1 MNHNY and CDR2 SVGAGI (reference sequence). CDR3 protein: CASRDTYNEQFF. CDR3 DNA sequence: TGTGCCAGCAGAGATACCTACAATGAGCAGTTCTTC.

This clonotype showed up many times. The chain employs TRBV12-3 or TRBV12-4 and TRBJ2-1, with a tentative D call TRBD2 (6 bases). CDR3 length: 16 amino acids. The V end was cut by 4 bases, the J end by 3 bases, with 16 bases between. Written as DNA, the CDR3 is TGTGCCAGCAGTTGGCGTCCGCGGGGCATCTACAATGAGCAGTTCTTC. Its protein product is CASSWRPRGIYNEQFF.

This clonotype was seen a few times. The chain combines TRBV4-1 with TRBJ1-4; possibly TRBD1 for D (5 bases). V lost 1 base and J 3 bases, leaving 12 bases between the germline ends. Germline CDR1 and CDR2: MGHRA and YSYEKL. The length of the CDR3 is 16 residues. The CDR3 region is CASSQGYRHPNEKLFF. DNA for the CDR3: TGCGCCAGCAGCCAAGGGTACAGGCACCCTAATGAAAAACTGTTTTTT.

This sequence joins TRBV7-8 and TRBJ1-1; D call uncertain. There are 13 residues in the CDR3. CDR1 and CDR2 from the germline V gene are SGHVS and FQNEAQ. The V end was cut by 3 bases, the J end by 8 bases, with 13 bases between. The CDR3 spells CASSFSPEREAFF. For the CDR3, the DNA is TGTGCCAGCAGCTTCAGTCCCGAGAGAGAAGCTTTCTTT.

This clonotype was observed a few times. V usage is TRBV5-5 and J usage is TRBJ2-2; no definite D call. Germline assignment: CDR1 SGHKS and CDR2 YYEKEE (reference sequence). CDR3 size: 13 residues. Trimming took 7 bases from V and 0 from J, leaving 7 bases between them. The CDR3 DNA sequence: TGTGCCAGCGAGGCCCCGAACACCGGGGAGCTGTTTTTT. This sequence encodes CASEAPNTGELFF.

Only a few counts were recorded for this clonotype. The chain carries TRBV10-3 and TRBJ1-1, with D unresolved. Germline V CDR1 and CDR2: ENHRY, SYGVKD. V was clipped by 6 bases and J by 0 bases, with 8 bases between them. CDR3 length: 13 amino acids. In DNA, the CDR3 is TGTGCCATCAGGGCCGGGATGAACACTGAAGCTTTCTTT. Translation gives CAIRAGMNTEAFF.

This clonotype showed up just a few times. This chain joins TRBV6-2 or TRBV6-3 and TRBJ2-2; either TRBD1 or TRBD2 may supply D (5 bases each). V lost 10 bases, J lost 8 bases, and 20 bases lay in between. The germline gives CDR1 MNHEY, CDR2 SVGEGT. The CDR3 sequence is 14 residues long. The CDR3 loop reads CATEVEGRAGELFF. CDR3 coding DNA: TGTGCCACCGAGGTTGAGGGGCGCGCGGGGGAGCTGTTTTTT.

This clonotype was seen only a few times. The J gene is TRBJ1-1, the V gene TRBV5-5; D may be TRBD1 (5 bases). CDR1 and CDR2 (germline): SGHKS, YYEKEE (reference sequence). The CDR3 has 12 residues. The V end was cut by 0 bases, the J end by 8 bases, with 8 bases between. CDR3: CASSLVRGEAFF. CDR3 DNA sequence: TGTGCCAGCAGCTTGGTTAGGGGCGAAGCTTTCTTT.

The rearrangement uses TRBV15 and TRBJ2-1, with 12 bases matching TRBD2. The CDR3 extends over 15 amino acids. V lost 5 bases to trimming and J lost 9 bases; unmatched junction nucleotides: 8. Germline V gene sequence: CDR1 LNHNV, CDR2 YYDKDF (reference sequence). Here the CDR3 DNA reads TGTGCCACCAGCGTTTCTAGCGGGGGGGCCCGTGAGCAGTTCTTC. It is translated as CATSVSSGGAREQFF. The full variable domain, rest sourced from reference TRBV15 and TRBJ2-1, is DAMVIQNPRYQVTQFGKPVTLSCSQTLNHNVMYWYQQKSSQAPKLLFHYYDKDFNNEADTPDNFQSRRPNTSFCFLDIRSPGLGDTAMYLCATSVSSGGAREQFFGPGTRLTVL.

This clonotype turned up a few times. The CDR3 reads CATSQTGGWKTQYF. As DNA, the CDR3 is TGTGCCACCAGCCAGACAGGGGGCTGGAAGACCCAGTACTTC. The chain is built from TRBV15 and TRBJ2-5; 10 bases are a match to TRBD1. CDR3 size: 14 residues. V dropped 5 bases and J dropped 6; count of bases not matched to a gene: 6. Germline V gene data show CDR1 as LNHNV and CDR2 as YYDKDF (reference sequence).

The chain joins TRBV7-9 to TRBJ1-2, with a possible D match to TRBD1 (5 bases). The V gene lost 4 bases and the J gene lost 5 bases, with 17 bases spanning the gap. Germline assignment: CDR1 SEHNR and CDR2 FQNEAQ (reference sequence). CDR3 length equals 15 residues. In DNA form, the CDR3 reads TGTGCCAGCAGCTCTTCCCCGGGACCCTTATATGGCTACACCTTC. This sequence encodes CASSSSPGPLYGYTF.

This chain links TRBV2 with TRBJ2-1, with a weak D call TRBD2 (5 bases). CDR1 SNHLY and CDR2 FYNNEI come from the germline V gene. Deletions cut 11 bases from V and 0 bases from J, with 14 bases between. CDR3 length: 14 amino acids. CDR3 in amino acids: CAGSGRSSYNEQFF. In DNA, the CDR3 is TGTGCCGGTTCTGGGAGAAGCTCCTACAATGAGCAGTTCTTC.

This clonotype turned up a few times. The gene calls are TRBV7-2 and TRBJ2-2, with D perhaps matching TRBD1 or TRBD2 (6 bases each). Trimming left V 5 bases short and J 7 bases short, with 20 bases between. CDR3 length equals 16 residues. The germline V gene encodes CDR1 SGHTA and CDR2 FQGNSA. The CDR3 DNA sequence: TGTGCCAGCAGCCGCGTTGGGGGGCCAATTGGCGGGGAGCTGTTTTTT. Translating gives CASSRVGGPIGGELFF.

V is TRBV20-1 and J is TRBJ1-3; no reliable D call. The length of the CDR3 is 13 residues. CDR1 and CDR2 from the germline V gene are DFQATT and SNEGSKA (reference sequence). V was pared by 0 bases and J by 3 bases, with 6 bases between. The CDR3 DNA follows: TGCAGTGCTAGAGAGTCGAATGGAAACACCATATATTTT. It codes for CSARESNGNTIYF.

In this sample, this clonotype turned up many times. The junction does not match germline at one end; this may be a read error. The chain uses TRBV19 and TRBJ1-5; tentatively, D is TRBD1 (6 bases). This CDR3 is built from 13 residues. Germline-derived CDR1 and CDR2 are LNHDA and SQIVND (reference sequence). The CDR3 nucleotides read TGTGCCAGTAGTACGACCCGGACAGATCCCCCGCATTTT. Amino acids: CASSTTRTDPPHF.

J is TRBJ2-5 and V is TRBV7-2; 8 nucleotides agree with TRBD2. This CDR3 comprises 15 residues. The trim removed 5 bases at V and 5 bases at J, leaving 10 bases unmatched. CDR1 is SGHTA and CDR2 is FQGNSA in the germline V gene. CDR3 residues: CASSLSLAGLETQYF. Here the CDR3 DNA reads TGTGCCAGCAGCCTCTCATTAGCGGGGTTGGAGACCCAGTACTTC.

This clonotype has more than one count but fewer than ten. The chain links TRBV21-1 to TRBJ2-5; the tabulated D call, TRBD2, remains unverified against the DNA. TRBV21-1 has pseudogene status. The CDR3 is made up of 14 amino acids. In DNA form, the CDR3 reads TGTGCCAGCAGCAAAGCCGCCAGCGGGGAGACCCAGTACTTC. Amino acid sequence: CASSKAASGETQYF.

This chain uses TRBV4-1 with TRBJ2-5; 13 bases are shared with TRBD2. Germline V gene sequence: CDR1 MGHRA, CDR2 YSYEKL. V lost 4 bases and J lost 3; bases outside the gene matches: 14. The CDR3 is 19 residues long. CDR3 DNA sequence: TGCGCCAGCAGCCTCTCCGGGACTAGCGGGACAGGATACAAAGAGACCCAGTACTTC. As protein: CASSLSGTSGTGYKETQYF.

This chain uses TRBV6-2 or TRBV6-3 with TRBJ2-2; D is uncertain. CDR1 MNHEY and CDR2 SVGEGT come from the germline V gene. The CDR3 spans 12 residues. V was shortened by 2 bases and J by 6 bases, with 4 bases between the two germline ends. The CDR3 DNA follows: TGTGCCAGCAGTTACGTGCCCGGGGAGCTGTTTTTT. This sequence encodes CASSYVPGELFF.

This clonotype has at least ten counts. J is TRBJ2-3 and V is TRBV5-6; no firm D call. Trimming stripped 5 bases from V and 6 bases from J, with 10 bases between. CDR3 size: 12 residues. Per germline, CDR1 SGHDT and CDR2 YYEEEE. The CDR3 loop reads CASSAAADTQYF. CDR3 nucleotides: TGTGCCAGCAGTGCTGCCGCGGATACGCAGTATTTT.

This clonotype has at least ten counts. The CDR3 sequence: CASSYSTGGYEQYV. The CDR3 nucleotides are TGTGCCAGCAGTTACTCGACAGGGGGCTACGAGCAGTACGTC. This chain joins TRBV6-2 or TRBV6-3 and TRBJ2-7, with 9 bases that match TRBD1. V lost 0 bases, J lost 3 bases, and 0 bases stayed unmatched. Germline V gives CDR1 MNHEY, CDR2 SVGEGT. CDR3 length equals 14 residues.

This clonotype was counted only a few times. The V gene is TRBV28, the J gene TRBJ1-5; 7 nucleotides match TRBD1. The CDR3 loop spans 13 amino acids. The trim removed 7 bases at V and 5 bases at J, leaving 5 bases unmatched. From germline, CDR1 is MDHEN and CDR2 SYDVKM. This CDR3 is CASTPGGDQPQHF. In DNA form, the CDR3 reads TGTGCCAGCACCCCAGGGGGGGATCAGCCCCAGCATTTT.